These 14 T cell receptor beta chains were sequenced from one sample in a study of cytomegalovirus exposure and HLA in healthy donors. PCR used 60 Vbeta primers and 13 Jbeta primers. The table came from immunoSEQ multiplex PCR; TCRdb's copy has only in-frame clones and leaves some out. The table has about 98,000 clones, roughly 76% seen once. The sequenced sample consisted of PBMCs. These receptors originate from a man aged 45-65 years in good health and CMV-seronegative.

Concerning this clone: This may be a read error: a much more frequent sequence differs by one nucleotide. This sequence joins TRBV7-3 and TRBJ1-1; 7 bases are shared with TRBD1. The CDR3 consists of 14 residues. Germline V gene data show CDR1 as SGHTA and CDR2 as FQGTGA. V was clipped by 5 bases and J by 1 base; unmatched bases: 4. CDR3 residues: CASSPGQRNTEAFF. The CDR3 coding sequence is TGTGCCAGCAGCCCGGGACAGCGGAACACTGAAGCTTTCTTT.

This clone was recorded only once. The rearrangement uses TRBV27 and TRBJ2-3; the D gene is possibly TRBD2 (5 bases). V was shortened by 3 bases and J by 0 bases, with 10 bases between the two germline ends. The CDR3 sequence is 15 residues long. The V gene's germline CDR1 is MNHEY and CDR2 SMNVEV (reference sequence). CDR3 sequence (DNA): TGTGCCAGCAGTTTTCAGCGGAGAAGCACAGATACGCAGTATTTT. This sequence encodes CASSFQRRSTDTQYF.

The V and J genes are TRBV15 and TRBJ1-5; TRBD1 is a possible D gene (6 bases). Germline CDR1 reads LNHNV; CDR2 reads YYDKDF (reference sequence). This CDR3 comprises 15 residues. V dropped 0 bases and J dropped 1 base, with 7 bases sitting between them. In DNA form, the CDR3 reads TGTGCCACCAGCAGAGATGGACAGAGCAATCAGCCCCAGCATTTT. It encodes CATSRDGQSNQPQHF. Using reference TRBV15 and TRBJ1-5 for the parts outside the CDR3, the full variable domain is DAMVIQNPRYQVTQFGKPVTLSCSQTLNHNVMYWYQQKSSQAPKLLFHYYDKDFNNEADTPDNFQSRRPNTSFCFLDIRSPGLGDTAMYLCATSRDGQSNQPQHFGDGTRLSIL.

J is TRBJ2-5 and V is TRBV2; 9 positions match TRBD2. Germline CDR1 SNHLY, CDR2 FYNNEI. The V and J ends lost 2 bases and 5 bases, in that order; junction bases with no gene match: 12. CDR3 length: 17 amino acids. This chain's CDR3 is CASSEFSGGPGGETQYF. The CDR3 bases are TGTGCCAGCAGTGAATTTAGCGGGGGACCTGGAGGGGAGACCCAGTACTTC.

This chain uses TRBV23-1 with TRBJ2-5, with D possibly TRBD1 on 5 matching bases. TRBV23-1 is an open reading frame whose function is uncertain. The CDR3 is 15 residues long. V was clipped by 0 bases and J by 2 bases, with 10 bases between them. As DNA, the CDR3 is TGCGCCAGCAGTCAATCGAGACAGAGACAAGAGACCCAGTACTTC. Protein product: CASSQSRQRQETQYF.

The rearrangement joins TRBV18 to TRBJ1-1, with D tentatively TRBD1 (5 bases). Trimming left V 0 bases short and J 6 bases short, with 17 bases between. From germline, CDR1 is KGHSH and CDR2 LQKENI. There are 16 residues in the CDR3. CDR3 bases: TGTGCCAGCTCACCACCGGAGGGGAGGAAGCGATCTGAAGCTTTCTTT. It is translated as CASSPPEGRKRSEAFF.

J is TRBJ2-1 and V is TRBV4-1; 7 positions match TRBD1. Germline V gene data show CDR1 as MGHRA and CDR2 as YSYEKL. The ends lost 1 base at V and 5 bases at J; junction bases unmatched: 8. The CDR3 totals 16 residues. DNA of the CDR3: TGCGCCAGCAGCCAAGGTTTAGGGACAGCAGACAATGAGCAGTTCTTC. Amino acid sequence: CASSQGLGTADNEQFF.

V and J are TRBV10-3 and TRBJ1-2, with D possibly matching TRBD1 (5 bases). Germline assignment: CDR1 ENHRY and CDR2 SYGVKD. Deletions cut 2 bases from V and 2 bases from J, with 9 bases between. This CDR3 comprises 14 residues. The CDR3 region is CAISEAGLNYGYTF. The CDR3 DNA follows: TGTGCCATCAGTGAGGCAGGGTTGAACTATGGCTACACCTTC.

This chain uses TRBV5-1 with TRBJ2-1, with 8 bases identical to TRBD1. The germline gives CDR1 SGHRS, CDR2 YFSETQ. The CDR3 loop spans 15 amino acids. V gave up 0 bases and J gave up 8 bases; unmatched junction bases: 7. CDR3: CASSLERTGLDEQFF. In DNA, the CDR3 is TGCGCCAGCAGCTTGGAGCGGACAGGGTTGGATGAGCAGTTCTTC.

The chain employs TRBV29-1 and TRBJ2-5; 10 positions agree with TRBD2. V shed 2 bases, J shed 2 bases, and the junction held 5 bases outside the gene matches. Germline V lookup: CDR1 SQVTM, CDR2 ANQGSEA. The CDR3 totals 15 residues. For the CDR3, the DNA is TGCAGCGTTGAACTTAGCGGGAGGAAACAAGAGACCCAGTACTTC. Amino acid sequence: CSVELSGRKQETQYF. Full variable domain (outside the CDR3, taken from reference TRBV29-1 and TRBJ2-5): SAVISQKPSRDICQRGTSLTIQCQVDSQVTMMFWYRQQPGQSLTLIATANQGSEATYESGFVIDKFPISRPNLTFSTLTVSNMSPEDSSIYLCSVELSGRKQETQYFGPGTRLLVL.

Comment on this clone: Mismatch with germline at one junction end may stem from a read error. This CDR3 is CSSSSQVGGLGYTF. Here the CDR3 DNA reads TGTTCCAGCAGCTCCCAGGTCGGGGGTCTTGGCTACACCTTC. The chain combines TRBV7-9 with TRBJ1-2; D perhaps matches TRBD1 (5 bases). Germline V gene sequence: CDR1 SEHNR, CDR2 FQNEAQ (reference sequence). There are 14 residues in the CDR3.

The DNA for the CDR3 is TGTGCCAGCAGCACATACAGGGGCGATGAGCAGTTCTTC. Amino acid sequence: CASSTYRGDEQFF. The chain employs TRBV11-3 and TRBJ2-1, with 7 positions matching TRBD1. The CDR3 extends over 13 amino acids. CDR1 and CDR2 (germline): SGHNT, YENEEA. V was pared by 5 bases and J by 8 bases, with 6 bases of the junction left unmatched.

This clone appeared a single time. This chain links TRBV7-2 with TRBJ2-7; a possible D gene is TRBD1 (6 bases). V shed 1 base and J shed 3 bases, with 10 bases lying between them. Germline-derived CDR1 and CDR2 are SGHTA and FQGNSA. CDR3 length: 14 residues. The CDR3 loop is CASSLEAGDYEQYF. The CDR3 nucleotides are TGTGCCAGCAGCTTAGAGGCAGGGGACTACGAGCAGTACTTC.

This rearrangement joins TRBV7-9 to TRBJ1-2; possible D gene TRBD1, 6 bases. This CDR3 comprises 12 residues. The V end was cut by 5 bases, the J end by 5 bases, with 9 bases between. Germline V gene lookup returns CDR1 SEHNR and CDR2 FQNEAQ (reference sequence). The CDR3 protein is CASSHRVYGYTF. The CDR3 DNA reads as TGTGCCAGCAGCCACAGGGTATATGGCTACACCTTC.